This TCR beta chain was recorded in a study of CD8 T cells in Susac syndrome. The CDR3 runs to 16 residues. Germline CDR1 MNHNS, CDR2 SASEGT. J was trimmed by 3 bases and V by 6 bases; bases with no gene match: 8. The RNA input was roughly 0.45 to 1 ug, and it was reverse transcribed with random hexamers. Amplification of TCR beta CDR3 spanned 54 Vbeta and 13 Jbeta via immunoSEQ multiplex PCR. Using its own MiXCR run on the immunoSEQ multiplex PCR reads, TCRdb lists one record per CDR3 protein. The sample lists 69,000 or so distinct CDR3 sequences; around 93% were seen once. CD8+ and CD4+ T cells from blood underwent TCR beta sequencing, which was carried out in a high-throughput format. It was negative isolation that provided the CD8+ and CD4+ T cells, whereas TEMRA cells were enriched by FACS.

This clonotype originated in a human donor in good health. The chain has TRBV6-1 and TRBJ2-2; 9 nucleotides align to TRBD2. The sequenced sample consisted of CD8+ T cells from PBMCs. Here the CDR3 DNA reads TGTGCCAGCAGCTCCGCGGGGGGGCCTTACACCGGGGAGCTGTTTTTT. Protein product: CASSSAGGPYTGELFF.